This TCR beta chain derives from a study of T cell responses to AZD1222 COVID-19 vaccine. CDR1 and CDR2 from the germline V gene are SGHDT and YYEEEE. This CDR3 is built from 16 residues. V dropped 0 bases and J dropped 3; count of bases not matched to a gene: 7. Sequencing was performed with immunoSEQ multiplex PCR; in TCRdb, only in-frame clones are kept and a portion is missing. The table has about 110,000 clones, roughly 89% seen once. J is TRBJ1-1 and V is TRBV5-6, with TRBD1 identical over 8 bases. The source material was peripheral blood, sampled 28 days after the second AZD1222 dose. The receptor comes from an adult who received the AZD1222 COVID-19 vaccine. Here the CDR3 reads CASSLARGQRHTEAFF. For the CDR3, the DNA is TGTGCCAGCAGCTTGGCCAGGGGGCAGCGTCACACTGAAGCTTTCTTT.